This TCR beta chain was profiled in a study of graft-versus-host responses after intestinal transplantation. Study overall: Recipients got multivisceral, liver-intestinal, or isolated intestinal transplants. Recipients were all induced with anti-thymocyte globulin, then given tacrolimus and steroids for around three years. Study-level findings and limits: Recipient-marrow GvH clones were detected, some having first appeared in ileum or blood.

Clones were sequenced by immunoSEQ multiplex PCR, and TCRdb holds only the in-frame ones, with some missing. This sample has about 120,000 clones, with 75% to 95% found just once. Concerning this clone itself: Its specificity is not known.

This CDR3 has 16 amino acids. V dropped 8 bases and J dropped 1; count of bases not matched to a gene: 11. Germline V gene data show CDR1 as MNHEY and CDR2 as SMNVEV (reference sequence). The rearrangement uses TRBV27 and TRBJ2-3, with TRBD1 matching over 8 bases. The specimen was unstimulated CD4+ T cells sorted from spleen or lymph node cells, collected before intestinal transplant. The source of this sequence is a human donor who received an intestinal transplant. CDR3 protein: CASRFSRTGRTDTQYF. The CDR3 bases are TGTGCCAGCCGGTTCTCCCGGACAGGGCGCACAGATACGCAGTATTTT.